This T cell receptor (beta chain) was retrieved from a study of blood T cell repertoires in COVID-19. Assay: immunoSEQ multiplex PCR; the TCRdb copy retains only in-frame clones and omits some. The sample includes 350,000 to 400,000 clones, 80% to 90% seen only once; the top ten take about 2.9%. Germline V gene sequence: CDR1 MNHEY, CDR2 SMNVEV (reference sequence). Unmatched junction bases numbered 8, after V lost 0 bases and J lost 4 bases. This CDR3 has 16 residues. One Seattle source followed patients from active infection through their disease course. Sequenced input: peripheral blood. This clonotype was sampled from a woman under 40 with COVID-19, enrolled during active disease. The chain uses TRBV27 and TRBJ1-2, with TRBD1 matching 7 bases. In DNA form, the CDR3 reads TGTGCCAGCAGTTTATCTGAGGGGGCTGGGGTCTATGGCTACACCTTC. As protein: CASSLSEGAGVYGYTF.